Here is one T cell receptor (beta chain) with its context. This clonotype was counted many times. Its specific antigen is unknown. The record has no base qualities; no much larger clone is one base away. This record belongs to a study of regulatory T cells in long-lasting Graves disease (dated by TCRdb to about 2021). Study-wide context: In the newly diagnosed Graves' disease group, patients had been taking antithyroid drugs for less than 3 months. Patients with persistent Graves' disease were compared with patients with newly diagnosed Graves' disease using TCR sequencing and RNA sequencing of peripheral blood. The study was registered as a clinical trial and conducted in China. A total of about 33 samples underwent TCR sequencing, from about 13 patients with persistent Graves' disease and approximately 20 patients with newly diagnosed Graves' disease.

General findings and caveats noted by the study authors: Persistent patients shared more public clonotypes among themselves (2,741) than newly diagnosed patients did (more than 950). TRBV28, TRBJ1-2 and TRBJ2-5 were preferentially used in persistent disease, while TRBV20-1 and TRBJ2-1 were favored in newly diagnosed disease. Because the primary lesion, thyroid tissue, could not be accessed, the study looked at peripheral blood alone. Sequencing and analysis were limited to the TCR beta chain. The small sample size was acknowledged by the authors as a limitation that may reduce accuracy. Persistent Graves' disease patients showed lower TCR Shannon entropy and fewer highly expanded clones than newly diagnosed patients, suggesting clonal expansion.

According to the study, the label for this sample's time point signals: newly diagnosed GD, antithyroid drugs for less than 3 months. For both TCR sequencing and RNA sequencing, RNA was extracted from PBMCs using TRIzol. Graves' disease was diagnosed according to American Thyroid Association guidelines. Recruitment of patients was carried out at an endocrinology department in Xi'an, China. From each patient, about 8.9 milliliters of peripheral blood was collected into an EDTA anticoagulant tube. Ficoll Paque Plus density gradient separation was used to isolate PBMCs, and no further T cell sorting was done. An Agilent 2100 Bioanalyzer and agarose gel were used to check RNA quality, while a NanoDrop 2000 measured RNA concentration. The library came from multiplex PCR. The instrument was an Illumina HiSeq 4000. TCR beta libraries were built with iRepertoire HTBI primers and Arm-PCR amplification of CDR3 regions. PCR products were gel purified before sequencing. As for the authors' bioinformatics: Across samples, roughly 60 TRBV and 14 TRBJ segments were identified and used for gene usage analysis of CDR3 amino acid clonotypes. COPE and FqMerger were used to merge filtered high-quality paired reads into contigs. BLAST was used to align contigs to the IMGT TRBV, TRBD and TRBJ reference genes, and CDR3 was defined following IMGT. Highly expanded clones were defined as clonotypes with a frequency above 0.1%. Shannon entropy was used to measure repertoire diversity, and the Gini coefficient was used to measure V-J evenness. Clonotypes shared by more than one individual were considered public. TCRdb reanalyzed the raw reads on its own, using fastp at Q25 for trimming and MiXCR for clone calling, and kept in-frame beta chains. When rows share a CDR3 protein, they turn into one entry using the most common DNA and genes. It is TCRdb's table, rather than the study itself, that gives the V and J calls and clone size. This sample holds 450,000 to 600,000 distinct CDR3 sequences; roughly 12% were observed only once. The ten largest clones add up to 8% to 10% of the sample.

Including cysteine and phenylalanine, the CDR3 has 14 amino acids. This entry keeps only the CDR3 DNA: 42 bases, framed from base 1. Germline trimming amounts to 3 bases on V and 4 bases on J, with 4 as the count of junction bases outside the gene matches. Looking up the germline V gene yields CDR1 SGHTA and CDR2 FQGNSA. This sample was also put to use in a study of T cells in Graves' hyperthyroidism and ophthalmopathy. The second study's paper adds: Stable Graves' hyperthyroidism was defined as the absence of progression to ophthalmopathy over 18 months of follow-up. Hyperthyroidism patients were newly diagnosed, with disease duration under 2 months, and aged 18 to 65 years. Any patient with an uncontrolled infection, another autoimmune disease, pregnancy or lactation was excluded. Diagnoses were established on the basis of clinical symptoms, serum thyroxine and TRAb, thyroid ultrasound, and orbital computed tomography. The TCR CDR3 was subjected to a first round of RT-PCR using the HTBI primer set and the Qiagen OneStep RT-PCR kit. Most expanded thyroid clonotypes (frequency above 0.001) were also found in blood, which suggests that blood repertoires may mirror thyroid immune responses. A 13 V-J signature model separated ophthalmopathy from stable hyperthyroidism, with over 85% sensitivity and 81.08% specificity in cross-validation and 80%/75% in testing. During validation, the model predicted progression to ophthalmopathy a median of around 6 months ahead of onset, with almost 71% sensitivity and 72.22% specificity. To identify distinguishing TCR V-J signatures, a discovery cohort of 90 to 100 patients was used, comprising 40 to 45 with Graves' ophthalmopathy and around 57 with stable Graves' hyperthyroidism. An independent validation cohort of fewer than 20 hyperthyroidism patients and about 15 patients who later progressed to ophthalmopathy tested prospective prediction of ophthalmopathy. The 100 or so discovery patients were randomly split 7:3 into training and test sets. The study also compared thyroid tissue and blood T-cell repertoires from more than five Graves' hyperthyroidism patients. Following sampling, methimazole starting at 30 mg daily was given to hyperthyroidism patients, and high-dose intravenous methylprednisolone was given to ophthalmopathy patients. Libraries were constructed in a second round of multiplex PCR, after which size selection and purification were carried out. Paired-end sequencing of the libraries was performed with 100 bp reads on an Illumina HiSeq2000. SOAPnuke was used to process the raw data, throwing out any read that contained adapters or uncalled bases, had a mean Phred below 15, or lacked an exact constant-primer or identifier match. High-quality paired reads were merged with COPE v1.2.5, and unique nucleotide sequences were defined as clonotypes. Clonotypes were aligned to IMGT TRBV, TRBD and TRBJ reference segments using MiTCR v1.1. Only V-J combinations with frequency above 0.0001, covering about 99% of repertoires, were analysed. The TCS score was defined as F50 (clonal expansion) divided by E x V (chaos), with BLOSUM62-based TCRdist calculated between CDR3 peptides within each V-J. Welch's t-statistics and random forest reduced roughly 530 V-J features to roughly 13, which were used in a naive Bayes classifier (R e1071). No statistical method was used to fix the sample size in advance, and group allocation was not hidden from the investigators. The paper reports TCR Vbeta CDR3 sequencing of approximately 140 peripheral blood samples: around 45 ophthalmopathy, 70 to 85 hyperthyroidism and approximately 17 progressor patients.

The receptor was isolated from a man between 25 and 39 years old with Graves disease. Donor details come from another sample of the same person, matched by shared clones. This specimen was peripheral blood mononuclear cells (PBMCs), taken at new diagnosis, from a patient treated with antithyroid drugs. The sequence joins TRBV7-2 to TRBJ2-3; 7 bases in the junction line up with TRBD2. The CDR3 region has the sequence CASSLAGAADTQYF. The nucleotide sequence is TGTGCCAGCAGCTTGGCGGGAGCAGCAGATACGCAGTATTTT.